This T cell receptor beta chain was documented in a study of vaccination and CD4 T cells after COVID-19. For the study at large: Post-vaccine specimens were obtained a median approximately 70 days after dose two (range 14 to 241). The cells were exposed to overlapping spike peptides originating from SARS-CoV-2, HCoV-NL63, HCoV-OC43 and HCoV-229E for stimulation. Study-level results: Relatively few convalescent patients and no early post-infection timepoints were analyzed. Spike mono-reactive clones accounted for 304 of the 307 vaccine-specific clones found in convalescent patients.

Treatment indicated: roughly 11-day PBMC culture with coronavirus spike peptide pools or control peptides (ViraFEST assay). The Oncomine TCR Beta short-read assay was what sequenced the DNA obtained from cultured CD4+ T cells. TCRdb reprocessed the PCR reads via MiXCR and lists one record per CDR3 protein. The repertoire holds about 20,000 distinct CDR3 sequences, with under 30% as singletons. Germline V gives CDR1 MNHEY, CDR2 SMNVEV (reference sequence). V was pared by 2 bases and J by 6 bases, with 11 bases between. The CDR3 has 13 residues. Concerning this clonotype: No antigen is known for it.

The chain couples TRBV27 to TRBJ2-7; D might be TRBD1 (5 bases). The receptor comes from a human donor with COVID-19. Material for sequencing was cultured CD4+ T cells from blood. The CDR3 protein is CASSLLYRGEQYF. DNA for the CDR3: TGTGCCAGCAGTTTACTTTATAGGGGCGAGCAGTACTTC.